This TCR beta chain was identified during a study of blood T cell repertoires in COVID-19. The germline V gene has CDR1 LNHDA and CDR2 SQIVND (reference sequence). V shed 10 bases, J shed 6 bases, and the junction held 7 bases outside the gene matches. CDR3 size: 14 residues. Generated by immunoSEQ multiplex PCR, the TCRdb table keeps only in-frame clones and is missing some. The sample has just under 250,000 clones; approximately 86% are singletons. This sequence originates from a woman in her 30s who had recovered from COVID-19. The sequencing sample was made of peripheral blood. The rearrangement links TRBV19 to TRBJ2-1, with 12 nucleotides matching TRBD2. CDR3: CATSSSGGANEQFF. The CDR3 region has the DNA TGTGCCACATCTTCTAGCGGGGGGGCCAATGAGCAGTTCTTC. The variable domain in full, with the rest retrieved from reference TRBV19 and TRBJ2-1, is DGGITQSPKYLFRKEGQNVTLSCEQNLNHDAMYWYRQDPGQGLRLIYYSQIVNDFQKGDIAEGYSVSREKKESFPLTVTSAQKNPTAFYLCATSSSGGANEQFFGPGTRLTVL.